This entry is about one TCR beta chain. Data came from immunoSEQ multiplex PCR; TCRdb stores just in-frame clones and leaves some out. The sample lists some 130,000 clones; 85% to 95% were seen once. These data are taken from a study of cytomegalovirus exposure and HLA in healthy donors. The CDR3 has 15 amino acids. Germline values: CDR1 SGHRS, CDR2 YFSETQ. V gave up 4 bases and J gave up 0 bases; unmatched junction bases: 7. The chain uses TRBV5-1 and TRBJ2-7; 7 bases fit TRBD2. Specimen: PBMCs. This TCR was recovered from a man aged 18-30 years in good health and CMV-seropositive. Written as DNA, the CDR3 is TGCGCCAGCAGCGCACCGGGCGGGAGCTCCTACGAGCAGTACTTC. It encodes CASSAPGGSSYEQYF.